The following is a T cell receptor beta chain sequence with its context. Its antigen specificity is not known. Per-base qualities were not stored, and no clone one base away is much larger. To demonstrate the VDJtools post-analysis software, the study profiled TCR beta repertoires from the peripheral blood of about 13 young patients with multiple sclerosis. The patients with multiple sclerosis were children and adolescents between 6 and 15 years of age. This sample is drawn from a study of post-analysis software for immune sequencing data (dated by TCRdb to the mid-2010s). Background on the whole study: Relapsing-remitting, secondary progressive and progressive-relapsing multiple sclerosis were recorded as disease courses, and subtype annotation was lacking for some patients. The patient repertoires were compared against about a dozen previously published healthy control repertoires obtained from donors aged about 6 to 26 years. A subset of samples was prepared in parallel using single-end sample barcoding, then pooled and co-amplified after Illumina adapter ligation. General study outcomes and caveats: When samples were clustered directly using the F measure, samples prepared in the same batch co-clustered strongly, which prompted a batch-effect correction. Significantly higher frequencies in patients than in controls were found for five or six TRBV segments, including TRBV5-6, TRBV5-1 and TRBV20-1. Compared with controls, multiple sclerosis patients had significantly lower normalized Chao1 diversity, a finding suggesting substantial peripheral T-cell clonal expansion. The control group was slightly older than the multiple sclerosis patient group.

Libraries were constructed by PCR. The instrument was an Illumina HiSeq 2500. To reduce PCR and sequencing biases, unique molecular identifiers were incorporated into the TCR beta cDNA libraries. Per 1 to 10 million input T cells, approximately 500,000 cDNA molecules were obtained, such that each molecule approximated one T cell. The patient libraries were prepared and sequenced using the same protocol as the earlier healthy control dataset. Samples belonging to the same batch were prepared together, multiplexed and sequenced on a shared HiSeq lane. On the study's bioinformatics: MIGEC handled the raw barcoded reads, throwing out single-read molecular identifier groups before consensus assembly and CDR3 extraction. Clonotype tables were post-analysed with VDJtools, normalizing diversity by down-sampling all datasets to the smallest sample size. To correct batch-related cross-sample contamination, repertoire overlap clustering matched CDR3 amino acid sequences but not nucleotide sequences. The public reads were quality trimmed at Q25 with fastp and then assembled into clones with MiXCR by TCRdb, keeping productive beta chains. Identical CDR3 proteins give one entry, which carries the most common genes and DNA. These V and J calls are TCRdb output, not the study's own analysis. The sample has approximately 630,000 distinct CDR3 sequences on record, approximately 60% of them singletons. Approximately 10% of the sample belongs to the ten largest clones.

The CDR1 and CDR2 encoded by the germline V gene are ENHRY and SYGVKD. The CDR3 contains 14 residues, cysteine and phenylalanine counted. Only the CDR3 region is kept as DNA, spanning 42 bases read in frame from base 1. V is trimmed back by 3 bases and J by 3 bases, and the junction contains 4 bases that no gene match accounts for. The TCR sequence derives from a girl aged 2 to 10 with multiple sclerosis. The sequenced material came from blood. The chain was built from TRBV10-3 and TRBJ1-1; 7 bases in the junction line up with TRBD1. The nucleotide sequence is TGTGCCATCAGTGAAGTCGGGACAGACACTGAAGCTTTCTTT. It translates as CAISEVGTDTEAFF.